The clone carrying this TCR beta chain was seen ten or more times. Its antigen is not known. One entry per CDR3 protein, called by TCRdb with MiXCR from the multiplex PCR reads. Altogether approximately 89,000 distinct CDR3 sequences are present, around 30% being singletons, with the ten largest covering about 8%. Breast cancer patients provided tissue from their axillary draining lymph nodes. From germline, CDR1 is SGHTA and CDR2 FQGNSA. V was cut by 1 base and J by 4 bases, with 10 bases left in between. The CDR3 runs 14 residues. The data are from a study of breast tumors, draining lymph nodes, adjacent tissues. General observations from the study: The lymph node origin of tumor T cells was framed as consistent with a hypothesis, not demonstrated.

This TCR came from a female donor with breast cancer. Some clones in this sample may be carry-over from other donors' samples. The sequenced sample was axillary lymph node tissue. The rearrangement joins TRBV7-2 to TRBJ1-2; D perhaps matches TRBD1 (6 bases). The CDR3 spells CASSLEQGFYGYTF. The CDR3 DNA follows: TGTGCCAGCAGCTTAGAGCAGGGGTTCTATGGCTACACCTTC. The whole variable domain, filled in from reference TRBV7-2 and TRBJ1-2, reads GAGVSQSPSNKVTEKGKDVELRCDPISGHTALYWYRQSLGQGLEFLIYFQGNSAPDKSGLPSDRFSAERTGGSVSTLTIQRTQQEDSAVYLCASSLEQGFYGYTFGSGTRLTVV.